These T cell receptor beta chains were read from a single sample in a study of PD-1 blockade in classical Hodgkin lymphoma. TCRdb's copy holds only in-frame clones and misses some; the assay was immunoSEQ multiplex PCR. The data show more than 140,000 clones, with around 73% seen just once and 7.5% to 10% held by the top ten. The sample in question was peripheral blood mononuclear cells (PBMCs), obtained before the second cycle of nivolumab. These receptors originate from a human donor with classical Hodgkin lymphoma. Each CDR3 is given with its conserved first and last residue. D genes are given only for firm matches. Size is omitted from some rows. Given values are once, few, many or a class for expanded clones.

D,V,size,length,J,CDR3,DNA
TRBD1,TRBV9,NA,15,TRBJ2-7,CASSVGQGAAYEQYF,TGTGCCAGCAGCGTAGGACAGGGGGCCGCCTACGAGCAGTACTTC
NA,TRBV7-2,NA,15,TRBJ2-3,CASSPGPASTDTQYF,TGTGCCAGCAGCCCAGGGCCCGCTAGCACAGATACGCAGTATTTT
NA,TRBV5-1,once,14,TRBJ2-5,CASSSEGAGETQYF,TGCGCCAGCAGCTCGGAAGGGGCCGGGGAGACCCAGTACTTC
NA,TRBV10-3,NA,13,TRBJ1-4,CAISESRDGKLFF,TGTGCCATCAGTGAGTCGAGGGACGGAAAACTGTTTTTT
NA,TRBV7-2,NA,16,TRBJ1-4,CASSSHSSPTNEKLFF,TGTGCCAGCAGCTCCCATAGCAGTCCAACTAATGAAAAACTGTTTTTT
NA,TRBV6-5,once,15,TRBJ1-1,CAISAPKGVNTEAFF,TGTGCCATCAGTGCGCCGAAAGGGGTGAACACTGAAGCTTTCTTT
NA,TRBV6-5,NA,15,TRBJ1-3,CASSYGGLGGNTIYF,TGTGCCAGCAGTTACGGGGGGCTGGGTGGAAACACCATATATTTT
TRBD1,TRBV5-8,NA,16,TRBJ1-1,CASSSRTGGFDTEAFF,TGTGCCAGCAGCTCGAGGACAGGGGGCTTCGACACTGAAGCTTTCTTT
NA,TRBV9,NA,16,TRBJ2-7,CASSVNPARGAGEQYF,TGTGCCAGCAGCGTCAACCCAGCTAGGGGGGCAGGCGAGCAGTACTTC
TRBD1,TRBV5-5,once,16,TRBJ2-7,CASSWRGQVLPFVQYF,TGTGCCAGCAGCTGGCGGGGACAGGTGCTGCCTTTTGTGCAGTACTTC
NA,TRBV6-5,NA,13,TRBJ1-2,CASTETEPYGYTF,TGTGCCAGCACCGAGACAGAACCCTATGGCTACACCTTC
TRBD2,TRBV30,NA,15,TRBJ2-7,CAWSVGSGNYYEQYF,TGTGCCTGGAGTGTGGGTAGCGGGAACTACTACGAGCAGTACTTC
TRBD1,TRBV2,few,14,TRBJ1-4,CASTPGQGYEKLFF,TGTGCCAGCACCCCGGGACAGGGGTATGAAAAACTGTTTTTT
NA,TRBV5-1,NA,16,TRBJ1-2,CASSSRGEGAFYGYTF,TGCGCCAGCAGCTCCCGGGGGGAGGGAGCCTTCTATGGCTACACCTTC
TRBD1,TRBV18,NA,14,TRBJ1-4,CASSQGQGGEKLFF,TGTGCCAGCTCTCAAGGACAGGGGGGTGAAAAACTGTTTTTT
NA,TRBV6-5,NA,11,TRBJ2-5,CASSASETQYF,TGTGCCAGCAGCGCCTCGGAGACCCAGTACTTC
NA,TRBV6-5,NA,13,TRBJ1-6,CASTDTTSSPLHF,TGTGCCAGCACCGATACGACATCTTCACCCCTCCACTTT
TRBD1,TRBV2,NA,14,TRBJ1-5,CASRRTGGDQPQHF,TGTGCCAGCAGGAGGACAGGGGGCGATCAGCCCCAGCATTTT
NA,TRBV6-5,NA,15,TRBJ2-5,CASSYSRASRETQYF,TGTGCCAGCAGTTACTCGAGGGCTTCCAGAGAGACCCAGTACTTC
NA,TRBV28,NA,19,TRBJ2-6,CASSPLLGYRNSGANVLTF,TGTGCCAGCAGTCCGCTATTGGGGTACAGGAACTCTGGGGCCAACGTCCTGACTTTC
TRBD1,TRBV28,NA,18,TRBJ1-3,CASSPRRTRQGSGNTIYF,TGTGCCAGCAGTCCGCGCAGAACTAGACAGGGATCGGGAAACACCATATATTTT
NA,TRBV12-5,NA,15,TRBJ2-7,CASGTGLSKGGEQYF,TGTGCTAGTGGTACGGGACTCTCCAAAGGGGGCGAGCAGTACTTC
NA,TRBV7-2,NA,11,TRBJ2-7,CASREVQKQYF,TGTGCCAGCAGGGAGGTACAGAAGCAGTACTTC
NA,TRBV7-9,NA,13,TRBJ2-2,CASSLVRTGELFF,TGTGCCAGCAGCTTAGTTAGGACCGGGGAGCTGTTTTTT
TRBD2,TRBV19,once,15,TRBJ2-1,CASKSGLAENNEQFF,TGTGCCAGTAAATCGGGACTAGCGGAAAACAATGAGCAGTTCTTC
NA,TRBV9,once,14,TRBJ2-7,CASSARFLGGEQYF,TGTGCCAGCAGCGCCCGATTCTTGGGAGGCGAGCAGTACTTC
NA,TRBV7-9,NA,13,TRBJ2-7,CASSLGTVYEQYF,TGTGCCAGCAGCTTAGGGACAGTCTACGAGCAGTACTTC
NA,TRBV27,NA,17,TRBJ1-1,CASSLSRVNLMNTEAFF,TGTGCCAGCAGTTTATCAAGGGTTAACCTTATGAACACTGAAGCTTTCTTT
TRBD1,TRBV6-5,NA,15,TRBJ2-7,CASSYSGTGVNEQYF,TGTGCCAGCAGTTACTCAGGCACAGGGGTAAACGAGCAGTACTTC
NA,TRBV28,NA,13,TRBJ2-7,CASSRGQRGEQYF,TGTGCCAGCAGTAGGGGACAGCGGGGCGAGCAGTACTTC
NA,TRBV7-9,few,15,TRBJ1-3,CASSLGLISGNTIYF,TGTGCCAGCAGCCTAGGACTGATCTCTGGAAACACCATATATTTT
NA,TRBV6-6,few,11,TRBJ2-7,CASSSAYEQYF,TGTGCCAGCAGTTCCGCCTACGAGCAGTACTTC
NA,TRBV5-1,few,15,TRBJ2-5,CASSFTTGGIETQYF,TGCGCCAGCAGCTTTACGACAGGTGGGATAGAGACCCAGTACTTC
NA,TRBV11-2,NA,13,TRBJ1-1,CASSRGVNTEAFF,TGTGCCAGCAGTAGGGGGGTGAACACTGAAGCTTTCTTT
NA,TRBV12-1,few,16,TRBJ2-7,CASSRGQGEKTYEQYF,TGTGCCAGCAGCCGTGGACAGGGGGAGAAGACCTACGAGCAGTACTTC
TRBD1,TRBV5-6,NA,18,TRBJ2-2,CASSPVSGTGGSTGELFF,TGTGCCAGCAGCCCTGTGTCCGGGACAGGGGGCAGCACCGGGGAGCTGTTTTTT
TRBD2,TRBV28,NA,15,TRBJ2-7,CASTLTSFSLNEQYF,TGTGCCAGCACCCTGACTAGCTTCTCCCTTAATGAGCAGTACTTC
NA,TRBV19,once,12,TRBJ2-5,CASSIAGETQYF,TGTGCCAGTAGTATAGCGGGAGAGACCCAGTACTTC
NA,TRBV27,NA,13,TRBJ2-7,CASRPEGASKQYF,TGTGCCAGCAGACCGGAGGGAGCCTCGAAGCAGTACTTC
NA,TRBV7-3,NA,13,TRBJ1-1,CASSLTANTEAFF,TGTGCCAGCAGCTTAACGGCGAACACTGAAGCTTTCTTT
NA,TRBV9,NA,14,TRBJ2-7,CASSVGAGVYEQYF,TGTGCCAGCAGCGTAGGGGCAGGGGTCTACGAGCAGTACTTC
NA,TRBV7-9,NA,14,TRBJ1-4,CASSLAIGREKLFF,TGTGCCAGCAGCTTAGCCATTGGGCGGGAAAAACTGTTTTTT
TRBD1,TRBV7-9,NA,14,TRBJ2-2,CASSLTGGGGELFF,TGTGCCAGCAGCTTAACAGGGGGCGGCGGGGAGCTGTTTTTT
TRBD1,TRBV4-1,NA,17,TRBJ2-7,CASSQEGDSPRAYEQYF,TGCGCCAGCAGCCAAGAGGGGGACAGCCCAAGGGCCTACGAGCAGTACTTC
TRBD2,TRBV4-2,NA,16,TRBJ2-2,CASSHVAGGLGGELFF,TGTGCCAGCAGCCACGTAGCGGGGGGGCTGGGCGGGGAGCTGTTTTTT
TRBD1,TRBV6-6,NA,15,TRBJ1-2,CASSYSMGRGRGYTF,TGTGCCAGCAGTTACTCGATGGGCAGGGGGCGAGGCTACACCTTC
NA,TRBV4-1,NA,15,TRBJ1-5,CASSQTHGRVQPQHF,TGCGCCAGCAGCCAAACTCACGGGCGAGTTCAGCCCCAGCATTTT
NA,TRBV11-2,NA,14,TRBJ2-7,CASSQLRAMDEQYF,TGTGCCAGCAGCCAACTCCGGGCGATGGACGAGCAGTACTTC
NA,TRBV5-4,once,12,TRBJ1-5,CASSSEGGPQHF,TGTGCCAGCAGCTCTGAAGGGGGGCCCCAGCATTTT
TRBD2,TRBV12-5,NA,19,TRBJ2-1,CASGLVALLAGAERGEQFF,TGTGCTAGTGGTTTGGTAGCCCTTTTAGCGGGGGCTGAGAGGGGTGAGCAGTTCTTC
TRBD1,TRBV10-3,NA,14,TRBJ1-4,CASKQGVANEKLFF,TGTGCCTCCAAACAGGGGGTTGCTAATGAAAAACTGTTTTTT
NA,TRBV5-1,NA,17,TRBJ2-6,CASSFSLGDSGANVLTF,TGCGCCAGCAGCTTTTCGTTAGGGGATTCTGGGGCCAACGTCCTGACTTTC
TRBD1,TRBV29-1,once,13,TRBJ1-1,CSTKRQGNTEAFF,TGCAGCACCAAGAGACAGGGGAACACTGAAGCTTTCTTT